This TCR beta chain was obtained from a study of cytomegalovirus exposure and HLA in healthy donors. On the study more broadly: Early released data had 65 million to 100 million unique TCRs, all coming from HLA-typed donors. Genotyping showed 75% to 90% of some 400 donors falling in the Caucasian-associated ancestry cluster.

Findings and limits, study-wide: Later analysis placed DRB1 highest and HLA-C lowest in TCR association rates, which differed by HLA locus.

This clone was observed a handful of times. The antigen is not known. The PCR had 60 Vbeta and 13 Jbeta primers. This table comes from immunoSEQ multiplex PCR, and its TCRdb copy is limited to in-frame clones, with some not included. The sample yields roughly 190,000 clones, about an eighth seen once. Germline CDR1 is SGHAT and CDR2 is FQNNGV. The CDR3 is 15 amino acids. Trimming removed 5 bases from V and 4 bases from J, with 17 bases in between. This chain links TRBV11-2 with TRBJ2-5, with D maybe TRBD2 (7 bases). What was sequenced was PBMCs. The receptor was derived from a man over 45 in good health and CMV-seropositive. In DNA form, the CDR3 reads TGTGCCAGCAGCACCCGGGGGGCGGAGGGAGAGACCCAGTACTTC. This translates into CASSTRGAEGETQYF.